The text below deals with one T cell receptor beta chain. Its specificity is unknown. Repertoires were generated with immunoSEQ multiplex PCR, while TCRdb's copy carries only in-frame clones and drops some. The listing records over 120,000 clones. This sample stems from a study of T cell responses to AZD1222 COVID-19 vaccine. General study findings and limits: There were vaccine-associated CD4 TCRs across spike, dominant at 160-218 and 743-854. Baseline seropositivity characterized only a handful of AZD1222 recipients. Repertoire samples came only from after the peak T cell response. Rises in breadth and depth of Spike-specific TCRs came after two AZD1222 doses.

Deletions cut 3 bases from V and 7 bases from J, with 7 bases between. Germline loops: CDR1 MRHNA, CDR2 SNTAGT. The CDR3 runs to 13 residues. This chain links TRBV6-4 with TRBJ1-6, with D tentatively TRBD1 (6 bases). This TCR was recovered from an adult in good health. Material: peripheral blood. In DNA form, the CDR3 reads TGTGCCAGCAGTGAACAGGGCAATTCACCCCTCCACTTT. The encoded protein is CASSEQGNSPLHF.